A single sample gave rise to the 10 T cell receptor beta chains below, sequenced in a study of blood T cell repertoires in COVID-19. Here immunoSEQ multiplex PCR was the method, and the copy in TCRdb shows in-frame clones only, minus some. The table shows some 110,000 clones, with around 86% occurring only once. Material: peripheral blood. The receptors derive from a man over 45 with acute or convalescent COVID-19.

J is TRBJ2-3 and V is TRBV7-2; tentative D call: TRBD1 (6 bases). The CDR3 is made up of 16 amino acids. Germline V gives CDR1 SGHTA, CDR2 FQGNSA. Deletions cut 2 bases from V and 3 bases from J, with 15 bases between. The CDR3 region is CASSLKTGRKTDTQYF. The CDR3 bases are TGTGCCAGCAGCTTAAAAACAGGGAGAAAAACAGATACGCAGTATTTT.

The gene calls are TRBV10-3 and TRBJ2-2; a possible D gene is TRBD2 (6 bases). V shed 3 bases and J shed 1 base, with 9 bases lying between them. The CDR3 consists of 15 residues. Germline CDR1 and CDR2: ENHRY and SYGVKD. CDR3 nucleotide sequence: TGTGCCATCAGTGAAAGGGACTTGAACACCGGGGAGCTGTTTTTT. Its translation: CAISERDLNTGELFF.

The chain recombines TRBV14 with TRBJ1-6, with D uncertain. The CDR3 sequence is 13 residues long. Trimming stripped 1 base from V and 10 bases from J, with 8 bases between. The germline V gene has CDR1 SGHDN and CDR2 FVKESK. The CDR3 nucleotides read TGTGCCAGCAGCCAAGCCTTGCGATCACCCCTCCACTTT. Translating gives CASSQALRSPLHF.

This chain's CDR3 is CASSEGQGGSGQYF. The CDR3 region has the DNA TGTGCCAGCAGTGAAGGACAGGGGGGGAGCGGCCAGTACTTC. The genes are TRBV2 and TRBJ2-5, with 9 bases identical to TRBD1. The CDR3 covers 14 residues. The V gene end was trimmed by 1 base and the J gene end by 10 bases; junction bases not matched to a gene: 7. Germline lookup yields CDR1 SNHLY and CDR2 FYNNEI.

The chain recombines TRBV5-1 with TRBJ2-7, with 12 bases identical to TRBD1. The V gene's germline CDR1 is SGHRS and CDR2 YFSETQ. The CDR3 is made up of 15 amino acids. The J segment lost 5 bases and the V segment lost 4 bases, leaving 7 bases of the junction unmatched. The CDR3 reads CASSAAGTGGNEQYF. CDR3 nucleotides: TGCGCCAGCAGCGCCGCCGGGACAGGGGGCAACGAGCAGTACTTC.

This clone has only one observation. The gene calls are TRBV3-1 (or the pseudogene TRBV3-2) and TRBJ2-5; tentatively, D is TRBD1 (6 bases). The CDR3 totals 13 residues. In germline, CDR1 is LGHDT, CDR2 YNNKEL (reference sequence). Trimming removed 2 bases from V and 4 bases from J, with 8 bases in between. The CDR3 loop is CASSQLQGETQYF. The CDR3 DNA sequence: TGTGCCAGCAGCCAATTACAGGGAGAGACCCAGTACTTC.

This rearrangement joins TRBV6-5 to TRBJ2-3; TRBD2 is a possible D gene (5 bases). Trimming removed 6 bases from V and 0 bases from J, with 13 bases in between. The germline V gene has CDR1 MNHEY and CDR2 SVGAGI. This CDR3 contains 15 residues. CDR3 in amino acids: CASSNSETSTDTQYF. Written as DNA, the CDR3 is TGTGCCAGCAGCAATAGCGAGACTAGCACAGATACGCAGTATTTT.

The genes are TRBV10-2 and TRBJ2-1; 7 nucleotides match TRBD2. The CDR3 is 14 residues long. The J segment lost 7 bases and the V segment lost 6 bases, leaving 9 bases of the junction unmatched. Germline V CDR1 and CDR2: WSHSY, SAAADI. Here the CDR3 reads CASSPGAGRNEQFF. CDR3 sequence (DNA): TGCGCCAGCAGCCCGGGAGCGGGACGAAATGAGCAGTTCTTC.

In nucleotides, the CDR3 is TGTGCCAGTAGTATAGATCACCCGAGCGAGCAGTACTTC. Protein product: CASSIDHPSEQYF. This chain uses TRBV19 with TRBJ2-7; no reliable D call. V shed 0 bases and J shed 6 bases, with 9 bases lying between them. This CDR3 comprises 13 residues. Germline CDR1 LNHDA, CDR2 SQIVND (reference sequence).

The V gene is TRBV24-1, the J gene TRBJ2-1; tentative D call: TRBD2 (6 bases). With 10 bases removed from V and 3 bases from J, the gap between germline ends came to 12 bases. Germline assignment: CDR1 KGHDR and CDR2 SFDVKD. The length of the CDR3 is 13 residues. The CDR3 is CATGRGNYNEQFF. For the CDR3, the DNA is TGTGCCACTGGACGGGGGAACTACAATGAGCAGTTCTTC.